The clone carrying this T cell receptor (beta chain) was detected only once. Its target is unknown. This sample is part of a study of siplizumab effects on memory and regulatory T cells. Germline loops: CDR1 MGHRA, CDR2 YSYEKL. CDR3 length equals 14 residues. The V and J ends lost 2 bases and 2 bases respectively, with 9 bases between them. The mixed lymphocyte reaction cells were cocultured at 37°C for 6 to 7 days. Sequencing used immunoSEQ multiplex PCR; TCRdb keeps in-frame clones, though not all of them. The data hold about 18,000 clones, with about 45% observed a single time. Study results and limitations: Siplizumab significantly reduced alloreactive sequences traceable to unstimulated CD4+ memory cells.

The TCR sequence derives from a human donor in good health; the cells came from an allogeneic mixed lymphocyte reaction. Some clones in this sample may be carry-over from other donors' samples. The chain recombines TRBV4-1 with TRBJ1-1, with D possibly TRBD1 on 6 matching bases. Sequenced sample: CFSE-low (dividing) CD4+ T cells sorted from an allogeneic mixed lymphocyte reaction. CDR3: CASSQHRANTEAFF. Here the CDR3 DNA reads TGCGCCAGCAGCCAACACAGGGCAAACACTGAAGCTTTCTTT.